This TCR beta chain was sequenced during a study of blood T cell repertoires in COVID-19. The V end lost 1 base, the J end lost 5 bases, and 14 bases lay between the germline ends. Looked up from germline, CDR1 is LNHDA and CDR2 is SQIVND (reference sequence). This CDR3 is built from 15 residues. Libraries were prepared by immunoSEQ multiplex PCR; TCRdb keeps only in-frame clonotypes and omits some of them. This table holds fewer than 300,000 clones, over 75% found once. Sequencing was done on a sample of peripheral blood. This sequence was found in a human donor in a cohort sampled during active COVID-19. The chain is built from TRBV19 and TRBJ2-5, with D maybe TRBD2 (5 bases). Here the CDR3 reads CASSIGERGWETQYF. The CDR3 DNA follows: TGTGCCAGTAGTATAGGGGAGCGTGGTTGGGAGACCCAGTACTTC.